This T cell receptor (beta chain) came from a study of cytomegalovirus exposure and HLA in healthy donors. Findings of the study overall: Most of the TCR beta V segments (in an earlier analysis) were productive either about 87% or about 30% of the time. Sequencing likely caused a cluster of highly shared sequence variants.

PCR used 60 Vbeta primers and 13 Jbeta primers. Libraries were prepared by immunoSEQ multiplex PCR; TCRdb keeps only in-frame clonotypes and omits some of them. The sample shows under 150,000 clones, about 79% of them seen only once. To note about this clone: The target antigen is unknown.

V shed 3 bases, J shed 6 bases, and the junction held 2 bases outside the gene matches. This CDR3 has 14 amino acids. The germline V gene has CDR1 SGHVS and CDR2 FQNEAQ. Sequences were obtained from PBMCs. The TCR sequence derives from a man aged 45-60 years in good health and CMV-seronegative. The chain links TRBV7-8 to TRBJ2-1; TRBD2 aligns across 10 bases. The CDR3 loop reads CASSFRTSGNEQFF. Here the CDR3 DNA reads TGTGCCAGCAGCTTCCGGACTAGCGGCAATGAGCAGTTCTTC. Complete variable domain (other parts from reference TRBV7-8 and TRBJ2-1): GAGVSQSPRYKVAKRGQDVALRCDPISGHVSLFWYQQALGQGPEFLTYFQNEAQLDKSGLPSDRFFAERPEGSVSTLKIQRTQQEDSAVYLCASSFRTSGNEQFFGPGTRLTVL.